This TCR beta chain was retrieved from a study of Tregs in tolerant kidney transplant recipients. In the study overall: Related graft donors supplied nonmyeloablative bone marrow transplants, and mixed chimerism was transient. General study points: Validation in larger populations is needed because few patients were studied.

Method: immunoSEQ multiplex PCR; TCRdb's copy keeps in-frame clones and lacks some. This sample's table reports 30,000 to 35,000 clones. The CDR3 loop spans 14 amino acids. The germline gives CDR1 SGHTA, CDR2 FQGNSA. V was cut by 3 bases and J by 6 bases, with 15 bases left in between. To note about this clone: What it recognizes is unknown. The CDR3 end lies 3 residues beyond the end of the read and is filled in from the germline J gene.

The rearrangement uses TRBV7-2 and TRBJ2-7, with D possibly being TRBD1 (5 bases). This specimen was CD8+ T cells from blood, taken before the transplant. The sequence derives from a human donor who received a combined kidney and bone marrow transplant. The CDR3 sequence is CASSLDGLGVEQYF. The sequenced CDR3 bases are TGTGCCAGCAGCTTGGACGGGTTAGGGGTCGAG.